This passage covers 29 T cell receptor beta chains from one sample sequenced in a study of CD8+ T cells in alopecia areata. Investigators isolated RNA and reverse transcribed it into cDNA to act as the sequencing template. Assay: immunoSEQ multiplex PCR; the TCRdb copy retains only in-frame clones and omits some. The sample lists some 120,000 clones, 47% occurring once. Sequencing input: NKG2D-low CD8+ T cells sorted from blood. All receptors derive from a human donor with alopecia areata.

The chain recombines TRBV29-1 with TRBJ2-7, with D maybe TRBD1 (5 bases). The CDR3 totals 13 residues. Germline CDR1 is SQVTM and CDR2 is ANQGSEA. The V end was cut by 4 bases, the J end by 3 bases, with 13 bases between. The CDR3 DNA reads as TGCAGCGTTGTTCCTGCCCAGGGCTACGAGCAGTACTTC. Amino acids: CSVVPAQGYEQYF.

This clone occurred a few times. The rearrangement uses TRBV23-1 and TRBJ2-7; 8 nucleotides line up with TRBD2. TRBV23-1 is placed among ORFs of uncertain function. The CDR3 length is 17 residues. The V segment lost 4 bases and the J segment 3 bases; nucleotides outside the gene matches: 14. The CDR3 nucleotides are TGCGCCAGCAGTCCCCGAACCCAGCGGGAGTCGTGCTACGAGCAGTACTTC. It is translated as CASSPRTQRESCYEQYF.

The chain has TRBV5-1 and TRBJ2-7; 7 bases line up with TRBD1. The CDR3 has 14 amino acids. In germline, CDR1 is SGHRS, CDR2 YFSETQ. J was trimmed by 7 bases and V by 4 bases; bases with no gene match: 11. CDR3: CASSQFTGEREQYF. For the CDR3, the DNA is TGCGCCAGCAGCCAATTTACAGGGGAGCGGGAGCAGTACTTC.

The rearrangement joins TRBV13 to TRBJ2-1; the D gene is possibly TRBD2 (6 bases). Germline CDR1 reads PRHDT; CDR2 reads FYEKMQ (reference sequence). The CDR3 loop spans 14 amino acids. V lost 3 bases and J lost 4, with 10 bases in between. Here the CDR3 reads CASSFRGRYNEQFF. The CDR3 DNA is TGTGCCAGCAGCTTCCGGGGGAGGTACAATGAGCAGTTCTTC.

For the CDR3, the DNA is TGTGCCAGCAGTCTCGTGGGACAGATTCCTATGTGGGGCTACACCTTC. Encoded protein: CASSLVGQIPMWGYTF. The chain employs TRBV27 and TRBJ1-2; TRBD1 matches 7 bases. CDR1 is MNHEY and CDR2 is SMNVEV in the germline V gene (reference sequence). Trimming at V came to 5 bases and at J to 8 bases, leaving 17 bases not matched to a gene. The CDR3 loop spans 16 amino acids.

Details on this clone: This sample includes further DNA sequences coding for the same CDR3. This chain connects TRBV12-5 to TRBJ2-1; no firm D call. Germline loops: CDR1 LGHNT, CDR2 FRNRAP. This CDR3 has 13 amino acids. The V gene lost 2 bases and the J gene lost 5 bases, with 7 bases spanning the gap. In DNA form, the CDR3 reads TGTGCTAGTGGTTTGAGCCTGGACAATGAGCAGTTCTTC. Amino acid sequence: CASGLSLDNEQFF.

This clone was seen only once. The chain links TRBV5-6 to TRBJ2-5, with TRBD1 as a possible D gene (6 bases). Germline loops: CDR1 SGHDT, CDR2 YYEEEE. The CDR3 totals 18 residues. With 4 bases removed from V and 5 bases from J, the gap between germline ends came to 27 bases. CDR3 in DNA: TGTGCCAGCAGCCCCGGACAGATTGTAATGGACCCCACCGAGACCCAGTACTTC. It codes for CASSPGQIVMDPTETQYF.

This clone was detected only a few times. The chain joins TRBV23-1 to TRBJ1-2, with D possibly being TRBD1 (5 bases). TRBV23-1 is an ORF, with its function uncertain. V was clipped by 3 bases and J by 7 bases, with 33 bases between them. This CDR3 has 20 residues. The CDR3 DNA follows: TGCGCCAGCAGTCATTTCACCTCTCACATAAGAGGGGCCGCCGCTTGTGGCTACACCTTC. Residues: CASSHFTSHIRGAAACGYTF.

The CDR3: CSVPDRGRLENTEAFF. Here the CDR3 DNA reads TGCAGCGTGCCGGACAGGGGGCGCTTGGAGAACACTGAAGCTTTCTTT. V and J are TRBV29-1 and TRBJ1-1; 11 nucleotides align to TRBD1. V lost 6 bases and J lost 1; bases outside the gene matches: 10. Germline CDR1 reads SQVTM; CDR2 reads ANQGSEA. The CDR3 runs 16 residues.

In its sample, this clone was seen a few times. The chain has TRBV7-2 and TRBJ2-7; 16 positions agree with TRBD2. This CDR3 spans 16 amino acids. Germline CDR1 and CDR2: SGHTA and FQGNSA. Trimming took 5 bases from V and 2 from J; bases not matched to a gene: 3. CDR3 nucleotide sequence: TGTGCCAGCAGCGCGGGACTAGCGGGAGGGCCCTACGAGCAGTACTTC. This gives the protein CASSAGLAGGPYEQYF. The variable domain in full, completed from reference TRBV7-2 and TRBJ2-7, reads GAGVSQSPSNKVTEKGKDVELRCDPISGHTALYWYRQSLGQGLEFLIYFQGNSAPDKSGLPSDRFSAERTGGSVSTLTIQRTQQEDSAVYLCASSAGLAGGPYEQYFGPGTRLTVT.

This clone showed up just a few times. The chain joins TRBV29-1 to TRBJ2-2; 12 bases align to TRBD2. V was clipped by 7 bases and J by 5 bases; unmatched bases: 5. The CDR3 has 14 amino acids. CDR1 is SQVTM, CDR2 ANQGSEA, per germline. The CDR3 coding sequence is TGCAGCGCCTCTAGCGGGAGGGGGACCGGGGAGCTGTTTTTT. Residues: CSASSGRGTGELFF.

This clone was seen more than once but under ten times. CDR3 protein: CATSAIPLSSGRGSEQFF. CDR3 DNA sequence: TGTGCCACCAGCGCCATCCCACTAAGCAGCGGGAGAGGGTCTGAGCAGTTCTTC. The chain has TRBV15 and TRBJ2-1, with TRBD2 matching 8 bases. This CDR3 contains 18 residues. V lost 5 bases to trimming and J lost 9 bases; unmatched junction nucleotides: 21. Germline values: CDR1 LNHNV, CDR2 YYDKDF (reference sequence).

The V call is TRBV29-1, the J call TRBJ2-7, with D hard to call. The V end lost 1 base, the J end lost 6 bases, and 13 bases lay between the germline ends. The germline CDR1 and CDR2 sequences are SQVTM and ANQGSEA. The CDR3 is made up of 13 amino acids. The CDR3 protein is CSVEGLPFAEQYF. CDR3 nucleotide sequence: TGCAGCGTTGAAGGCCTCCCCTTCGCCGAGCAGTACTTC.

CDR3 in amino acids: CSVVPREGNTGELFF. CDR3 in DNA: TGCAGCGTTGTACCGCGGGAGGGGAACACCGGGGAGCTGTTTTTT. The V call is TRBV29-1, the J call TRBJ2-2, with 9 bases matching TRBD2. CDR3 size: 15 residues. With V trimmed by 4 bases and J by 1 base, 4 bases remained unmatched. Per the germline V gene, CDR1 is SQVTM and CDR2 is ANQGSEA.

V usage is TRBV9 and J usage is TRBJ2-3, with 11 bases lining up with TRBD2. V shed 3 bases and J 5 bases; nucleotides not matched to a gene: 11. CDR3 length: 17 residues. Germline values: CDR1 SGDLS, CDR2 YYNGEE. Here the CDR3 reads CASSAMTSGEGIDTQYF. CDR3 nucleotides: TGTGCCAGCAGCGCGATGACTAGCGGGGAGGGGATAGATACGCAGTATTTT.

This clone was seen a single time. The CDR3: CASSQAGQGGGYTF. CDR3 bases: TGTGCCAGCAGCCAAGCAGGACAGGGAGGGGGCTACACCTTC. The rearrangement joins TRBV4-2 to TRBJ1-2, with 8 bases fitting TRBD1. CDR1 is LGHNA and CDR2 is YNFKEQ in the germline V gene. J lost 8 bases, V lost 1 base, and 6 bases had no gene match. The CDR3 consists of 14 residues.

The chain employs TRBV29-1 and TRBJ2-3, with 10 bases that match TRBD2. Per the germline V gene, CDR1 is SQVTM and CDR2 is ANQGSEA. The CDR3 contains 18 residues. J gave up 0 bases and V 1 base, and 10 bases lay outside the gene matches. The CDR3 here is CSVEGETSGNPSTDTQYF. CDR3 coding DNA: TGCAGCGTTGAAGGGGAAACTAGCGGGAACCCTAGCACAGATACGCAGTATTTT.

The chain combines TRBV29-1 with TRBJ2-5, with D perhaps TRBD1 (5 bases). Trimming took 3 bases from V and 1 from J, leaving 6 bases between them. Germline assignment: CDR1 SQVTM and CDR2 ANQGSEA. CDR3 length: 12 amino acids. The CDR3 protein is CSVDDSQETQYF. The CDR3 region has the DNA TGCAGCGTTGATGACAGCCAAGAGACCCAGTACTTC.

The chain carries TRBV29-1 and TRBJ2-1; the D is unclear. The CDR3 is 17 residues long. V lost 1 base and J 1 base, leaving 17 bases between the germline ends. Germline V gene lookup returns CDR1 SQVTM and CDR2 ANQGSEA. The CDR3 region has the DNA TGCAGCGTTGAAGTGACGAGTCTCACGAGGTCCTACAATGAGCAGTTCTTC. Its protein is CSVEVTSLTRSYNEQFF.

V gene TRBV4-1 combines with J gene TRBJ2-2; no clear D. Trimming cost V 5 bases and J 1 base, with 8 bases left between them. CDR1 and CDR2 from the germline V gene are MGHRA and YSYEKL. This CDR3 contains 14 residues. CDR3 protein: CASSIGENTGELFF. CDR3 DNA: TGCGCCAGCAGCATAGGAGAGAACACCGGGGAGCTGTTTTTT.

In this sample, this clone turned up a few times. No DNA is shown, since the ends of the CDR3 on it are uncertain; the CDR3 is the one TCRdb lists. V usage is TRBV29-1 and J usage is TRBJ2-5. Looked up from germline, CDR1 is SQVTM and CDR2 is ANQGSEA. Inclusive of both ends, the CDR3 amounts to 15 amino acids. The CDR3 region is CSVEFVSVAVGTQYF.

The chain uses TRBV30 and TRBJ2-5, with 10 bases identical to TRBD1. The CDR3 contains 14 residues. With V trimmed by 3 bases and J by 5 bases, 6 bases remained unmatched. Germline V gene lookup returns CDR1 GTSNPN and CDR2 SVGIG (reference sequence). CDR3 loop: CAWSLTGGSETQYF. The CDR3 DNA reads TGTGCCTGGAGCTTGACAGGGGGCTCGGAGACCCAGTACTTC.

This clone showed up just a few times. V usage is TRBV29-1 and J usage is TRBJ2-3; possible D gene TRBD2, 6 bases. Trimming pared 6 bases from V and 0 bases from J, leaving 10 bases between. The length of the CDR3 is 13 residues. The germline CDR1 and CDR2 sequences are SQVTM and ANQGSEA. This CDR3 reads CSVQAGSTDTQYF. CDR3 sequence (DNA): TGCAGCGTCCAAGCGGGCAGCACAGATACGCAGTATTTT.

V gene TRBV5-1 combines with J gene TRBJ2-6; D possibly corresponds to TRBD1 (5 bases). CDR1 SGHRS and CDR2 YFSETQ come from the germline V gene. This CDR3 is built from 10 residues. V dropped 6 bases and J dropped 10 bases, with 5 bases sitting between them. The CDR3 region has the DNA TGCGCCAGCAAGGGGAACGTCCTGACTTTC. It translates to CASKGNVLTF.

The gene calls are TRBV29-1 and TRBJ2-7; possible D gene TRBD1, 6 bases. Germline V gene lookup returns CDR1 SQVTM and CDR2 ANQGSEA. This CDR3 region has 13 residues. Trimming pared 4 bases from V and 6 bases from J, leaving 16 bases between. The CDR3 loop reads CSVAPGEGVEQYF. CDR3 in DNA: TGCAGCGTTGCCCCCGGAGAGGGGGTCGAGCAGTACTTC.

This clone was seen a few times. The chain has TRBV7-9 and TRBJ1-1; the D is unclear. The CDR3 length is 11 residues. Trimming pared 3 bases from V and 6 bases from J, leaving 5 bases between. The germline gives CDR1 SEHNR, CDR2 FQNEAQ (reference sequence). The CDR3 here is CASSFIPEAFF. CDR3 coding DNA: TGTGCCAGCAGCTTTATCCCTGAAGCTTTCTTT.

This clone has a handful of counts. J is TRBJ2-1 and V is TRBV29-1; D assignment may be TRBD1 or TRBD2 (6 bases each). The CDR3 extends over 13 amino acids. Germline V CDR1 and CDR2: SQVTM, ANQGSEA. V dropped 6 bases and J dropped 7 bases, with 16 bases sitting between them. As DNA, the CDR3 is TGCAGCGTAGGGGGAGGTGAGGGGAATGAGCAGTTCTTC. It encodes CSVGGGEGNEQFF.

V is TRBV7-9 and J is TRBJ2-3, with D possibly TRBD2 on 5 matching bases. Germline V gene lookup returns CDR1 SEHNR and CDR2 FQNEAQ (reference sequence). Trimming stripped 0 bases from V and 4 bases from J, with 11 bases between. The CDR3 consists of 15 residues. The CDR3 sequence is CASSLALLASDTQYF. The CDR3 bases are TGTGCCAGCAGCTTAGCGCTCCTAGCTTCAGATACGCAGTATTTT.

The chain joins TRBV7-9 to TRBJ2-2, with unresolved D. The germline V and J ends were trimmed by 4 bases and 5 bases, with 8 bases remaining between them. CDR1 is SEHNR and CDR2 is FQNEAQ in the germline V gene (reference sequence). The CDR3 length is 13 residues. This CDR3 is CASSYRVTGELFF. The CDR3, as DNA: TGTGCCAGCAGCTATCGGGTTACCGGGGAGCTGTTTTTT.